These 17 T cell receptor beta chains share one sample of origin, sequenced in a study of long-term antiretroviral therapy in people with HIV. Researchers ran immunoSEQ v3.0 at survey level. Some clones are missing from TCRdb's copy, which holds only in-frame ones; the method was immunoSEQ multiplex PCR. This table has about 50,000 clones, roughly four fifths appearing once. The sample was unsorted PBMCs, taken 0.8 years after starting antiretroviral therapy. The receptors here all came from a woman aged 18 to 35 with HIV.

The V call is TRBV9, the J call TRBJ2-1, with TRBD2 matching over 10 bases. With V trimmed by 3 bases and J by 0 bases, 15 bases remained unmatched. The CDR3 sequence is 20 residues long. Per the germline V gene, CDR1 is SGDLS and CDR2 is YYNGEE. The CDR3 DNA is TGTGCCAGCAGCGCGGGTCGGGAACTAGCGGGACTACGCTCCTACAATGAGCAGTTCTTC. Protein product: CASSAGRELAGLRSYNEQFF.

The genes are TRBV7-9 and TRBJ2-7, with D unclear. The germline V and J ends were trimmed by 1 base and 3 bases, with 4 bases remaining between them. In germline, CDR1 is SEHNR, CDR2 FQNEAQ (reference sequence). The CDR3 has 12 amino acids. The CDR3 coding sequence is TGTGCCAGCAGCTTAGAAATCTACGAGCAGTACTTC. Its protein product is CASSLEIYEQYF. The variable domain in full, with the rest retrieved from reference TRBV7-9 and TRBJ2-7, is DTGVSQNPRHKITKRGQNVTFRCDPISEHNRLYWYRQTLGQGPEFLTYFQNEAQLEKSRLLSDRFSAERPKGSFSTLEIQRTEQGDSAMYLCASSLEIYEQYFGPGTRLTVT.

The chain couples TRBV27 to TRBJ2-7; D remains unclear. The CDR3 runs 15 residues. Trimming left V 0 bases short and J 6 bases short, with 15 bases between. The germline V gene encodes CDR1 MNHEY and CDR2 SMNVEV (reference sequence). CDR3 nucleotides: TGTGCCAGCAGTTTATCGGCTACCAACTCTGCCGAGCAGTACTTC. It translates to CASSLSATNSAEQYF.

The chain links TRBV10-3 to TRBJ1-2; the D is unclear. Trimming stripped 7 bases from V and 0 bases from J, with 12 bases between. CDR1 and CDR2 from the germline V gene are ENHRY and SYGVKD. The CDR3 has 14 amino acids. The CDR3: CAINSPGTNYGYTF. CDR3 DNA sequence: TGTGCCATCAATTCACCCGGGACTAACTATGGCTACACCTTC.

DNA for the CDR3: TGTGCCAGCAGTGACCTGGCAGGGAGTACGCAGTATTTT. Translation gives CASSDLAGSTQYF. This chain uses TRBV6-4 with TRBJ2-3; either TRBD1 or TRBD2 may supply D (5 bases each). The V end was cut by 2 bases, the J end by 8 bases, with 11 bases between. This CDR3 has 13 amino acids. Germline V gives CDR1 MRHNA, CDR2 SNTAGT.

J is TRBJ2-7 and V is TRBV6-1; D remains ambiguous. The CDR3 is made up of 13 amino acids. Trimming pared 7 bases from V and 0 bases from J, leaving 10 bases between. The germline CDR1 and CDR2 sequences are MNHNS and SASEGT. The CDR3 DNA reads TGTGCCAGCACCAACGCACCCTCCTACGAGCAGTACTTC. Protein: CASTNAPSYEQYF.

V is TRBV27 and J is TRBJ1-1, with TRBD1 matching 8 bases. This CDR3 has 12 residues. CDR1 is MNHEY and CDR2 is SMNVEV in the germline V gene (reference sequence). V dropped 0 bases and J dropped 12; count of bases not matched to a gene: 3. CDR3 sequence: CASSLSTGESFF. CDR3 DNA sequence: TGTGCCAGCAGTTTATCGACAGGGGAATCTTTCTTT.

A few counts support this clone. This rearrangement joins TRBV27 to TRBJ1-2; possible D gene TRBD1, 5 bases. CDR1 is MNHEY, CDR2 SMNVEV, per germline (reference sequence). The germline V and J ends were trimmed by 6 bases and 7 bases, with 18 bases remaining between them. CDR3 size: 14 residues. The CDR3 nucleotides are TGTGCCAGCAGCCAACCAGGGAGGATGGGTGGCTACACCTTC. Translating it yields CASSQPGRMGGYTF.

This clone was detected only a few times. Other DNA sequences within the sample encode an identical CDR3. J is TRBJ2-7 and V is TRBV4-3, with TRBD1 matching over 10 bases. Trimming removed 0 bases from V and 2 bases from J; junction bases left unmatched: 1. The CDR3 totals 15 residues. Looked up from germline, CDR1 is LGHNA and CDR2 is YSLEER. The CDR3 region is CASSQEGTGAYEQYF. In nucleotides, the CDR3 is TGCGCCAGCAGCCAAGAAGGGACAGGGGCCTACGAGCAGTACTTC.

The chain carries TRBV9 and TRBJ2-1; perhaps TRBD2 as D (6 bases). Germline V lookup: CDR1 SGDLS, CDR2 YYNGEE. The length of the CDR3 is 15 residues. V lost 3 bases and J 4 bases, leaving 14 bases between the germline ends. CDR3 amino acids: CASSEGSGSYNEQFF. The CDR3 DNA reads as TGTGCCAGCAGCGAAGGTAGCGGAAGTTACAATGAGCAGTTCTTC.

V is TRBV28 and J is TRBJ2-7, with D possibly matching TRBD2 (5 bases). Between the trimmed V and J ends, which lost 3 bases and 4 bases, there was a span of 10 bases. Germline V gene data show CDR1 as MDHEN and CDR2 as SYDVKM. This CDR3 has 13 residues. For the CDR3, the DNA is TGTGCCAGCAGTTTCGGGATGACTTACGAGCAGTACTTC. It yields the protein CASSFGMTYEQYF.

The CDR3 DNA follows: TGTGCCAGCATTGACAGGGGACTAGCGGGAGACTCAGATACGCAGTATTTT. Its protein is CASIDRGLAGDSDTQYF. V is TRBV27 and J is TRBJ2-3; 14 bases are a match to TRBD2. The CDR3 is made up of 17 amino acids. In germline, CDR1 is MNHEY, CDR2 SMNVEV (reference sequence). V was pared by 7 bases and J by 4 bases, with 10 bases of the junction left unmatched.

The V gene is TRBV19, the J gene TRBJ2-7, with 7 bases that match TRBD1. Unmatched junction bases numbered 5, after V lost 4 bases and J lost 5 bases. The CDR3 loop spans 13 amino acids. Germline V CDR1 and CDR2: LNHDA, SQIVND (reference sequence). Here the CDR3 reads CASSTRTGNEQYF. The CDR3 coding sequence is TGTGCCAGTAGTACCCGGACAGGCAACGAGCAGTACTTC. The full variable domain, completed using reference TRBV19 and TRBJ2-7, is DGGITQSPKYLFRKEGQNVTLSCEQNLNHDAMYWYRQDPGQGLRLIYYSQIVNDFQKGDIAEGYSVSREKKESFPLTVTSAQKNPTAFYLCASSTRTGNEQYFGPGTRLTVT.

The gene calls are TRBV5-1 and TRBJ2-2, with 8 bases identical to TRBD2. Germline V lookup: CDR1 SGHRS, CDR2 YFSETQ. The CDR3 consists of 15 residues. V shed 3 bases and J 2 bases; nucleotides not matched to a gene: 3. CDR3: CASSWTSRNTGELFF. The CDR3 coding sequence is TGCGCCAGCAGCTGGACTAGCCGTAACACCGGGGAGCTGTTTTTT.

The V gene is TRBV19, the J gene TRBJ2-7; 7 bases are shared with TRBD2. Germline CDR1 is LNHDA and CDR2 is SQIVND (reference sequence). V was pared by 3 bases and J by 0 bases, with 5 bases of the junction left unmatched. This CDR3 has 15 amino acids. The CDR3 sequence is CASSMSGTSSYEQYF. CDR3 bases: TGTGCCAGTAGTATGAGCGGGACGTCCTCCTACGAGCAGTACTTC.

With respect to this clone: Other DNA sequences in the same sample also yield this CDR3. V and J are TRBV5-1 and TRBJ2-1; no firm D call. The CDR3 spans 15 residues. V lost 5 bases, J lost 8 bases, and 20 bases lay in between. The germline V gene has CDR1 SGHRS and CDR2 YFSETQ. CDR3 residues: CASSPLGSLGYEQFF. For the CDR3, the DNA is TGCGCCAGCAGTCCCCTAGGGTCTTTGGGCTATGAGCAGTTCTTC.

A single count supports this clone. The rearrangement links TRBV11-2 to TRBJ1-2; D is uncertain. V was trimmed by 5 bases and J by 5 bases, leaving 18 bases between them. The germline CDR1 and CDR2 sequences are SGHAT and FQNNGV. This CDR3 is built from 15 residues. The CDR3 protein is CASSPSPGAAYGYTF. The CDR3 DNA reads as TGTGCCAGCAGCCCCAGTCCCGGAGCCGCTTATGGCTACACCTTC. Full variable domain (remainder filled in from reference TRBV11-2 and TRBJ1-2): EAGVAQSPRYKIIEKRQSVAFWCNPISGHATLYWYQQILGQGPKLLIQFQNNGVVDDSQLPKDRFSAERLKGVDSTLKIQPAKLEDSAVYLCASSPSPGAAYGYTFGSGTRLTVV.